The rows below give T cell receptor beta chains drawn from one sample of a study of molecular identifiers for immune sequencing clone quantification. TCRdb processed the PCR reads anew with MiXCR; each CDR3 protein has one entry. The table shows about half a million distinct CDR3 sequences, with about 26% occurring only once. The sequenced sample was naive CD8+ T cells from blood, with Jurkat cell RNA spiked in. Source of these receptors: a human donor in good health. Some libraries in this study had Jurkat cell RNA spiked in. Both conserved end residues are trimmed from each CDR3.

v_gene	j_gene	CDR3aa
TRBV15	TRBJ1-2	ATSRDENNYGYT
TRBV25-1	TRBJ2-2	ASSGRTGSPGELF
TRBV6-5	TRBJ2-5	ASGWGVQETQY
TRBV28	TRBJ2-7	ASSFSLGESEQY
TRBV12-3/TRBV12-4	TRBJ2-1	ASSFPGGSNEQF
TRBV7-2	TRBJ1-5	ASSQQERYSNQPQH
TRBV2	TRBJ1-4	ASTPQTGLNEKLF
TRBV2	TRBJ2-7	ASIPDSGLSYEQY
TRBV11-2	TRBJ2-1	ASSLVTANEQF
TRBV6-5	TRBJ1-1	ASSPFRMGGNTEAF
TRBV29-1	TRBJ1-1	SVEASGPEAF
TRBV19	TRBJ2-3	ASQYTDTQY
TRBV6-6	TRBJ2-5	ASSPGASGDQY
TRBV12-3/TRBV12-4	TRBJ2-2	ASRGTVGTGELF
TRBV2	TRBJ2-7	ASSWGILGEQY
TRBV5-1	TRBJ2-7	ASSSDRGTSYEQY